The entry below describes one T cell receptor beta chain. The junction shows a germline mismatch at one end, possibly a read error. In germline, CDR1 is SNHLY, CDR2 FYNNEI. The CDR3 contains 14 residues. PCR was performed using 60 Vbeta and 13 Jbeta primers. TCRdb keeps only in-frame clones here, not all; method: immunoSEQ multiplex PCR. The sample yields approximately 200,000 clones, over 70% seen once. The data were taken from a study of cytomegalovirus exposure and HLA in healthy donors. This chain uses TRBV2 with TRBJ1-1; 7 nucleotides line up with TRBD1. Material: PBMCs. The sequence came from a woman younger than 30 in good health and CMV-seropositive. CDR3 loop: CASISDRANAEAFF. The CDR3 nucleotides are TGTGCCAGCATTTCAGACAGGGCGAACGCTGAAGCTTTCTTT.